This T cell receptor beta chain was sequenced in a study of blood T cell repertoires in COVID-19. Across the whole study: The study drew acute and convalescent COVID-19 samples from the United States, Italy and Spain. T cells, B-cell-depleted T cells, or PBMCs provided the cDNA or gDNA that served as material.

In the authors' workflow: Amplification from reference gene primers served as the basis for estimated nucleated cell counts. Clones were sequenced by immunoSEQ multiplex PCR, and TCRdb holds only the in-frame ones, with some missing. That table furnishes V, J and clone size, whereas the DNA furnished D and trimming. The table shows about 270,000 clones, with 70% to 90% occurring only once. This CDR3 has 15 amino acids. The junction had 12 bases not matched to a gene; V was cut back by 7 bases and J by 6 bases. CDR1 and CDR2 (germline): MDHEN, SYDVKM. Participants had their cohort set by participant-reported clinical history.

The receptor was isolated from a middle-aged woman with acute COVID-19. The rearrangement uses TRBV28 and TRBJ1-5; 7 positions match TRBD1. Material for sequencing was PBMCs or T cells enriched from blood (not recorded which). CDR3 sequence (DNA): TGTGCCAGCACTTATCGGGACAGACAGCTTCAGCCCCAGCATTTT. Translation gives CASTYRDRQLQPQHF. The full variable domain, rest sourced from reference TRBV28 and TRBJ1-5, is DVKVTQSSRYLVKRTGEKVFLECVQDMDHENMFWYRQDPGLGLRLIYFSYDVKMKEKGDIPEGYSVSREKKERFSLILESASTNQTSMYLCASTYRDRQLQPQHFGDGTRLSIL.